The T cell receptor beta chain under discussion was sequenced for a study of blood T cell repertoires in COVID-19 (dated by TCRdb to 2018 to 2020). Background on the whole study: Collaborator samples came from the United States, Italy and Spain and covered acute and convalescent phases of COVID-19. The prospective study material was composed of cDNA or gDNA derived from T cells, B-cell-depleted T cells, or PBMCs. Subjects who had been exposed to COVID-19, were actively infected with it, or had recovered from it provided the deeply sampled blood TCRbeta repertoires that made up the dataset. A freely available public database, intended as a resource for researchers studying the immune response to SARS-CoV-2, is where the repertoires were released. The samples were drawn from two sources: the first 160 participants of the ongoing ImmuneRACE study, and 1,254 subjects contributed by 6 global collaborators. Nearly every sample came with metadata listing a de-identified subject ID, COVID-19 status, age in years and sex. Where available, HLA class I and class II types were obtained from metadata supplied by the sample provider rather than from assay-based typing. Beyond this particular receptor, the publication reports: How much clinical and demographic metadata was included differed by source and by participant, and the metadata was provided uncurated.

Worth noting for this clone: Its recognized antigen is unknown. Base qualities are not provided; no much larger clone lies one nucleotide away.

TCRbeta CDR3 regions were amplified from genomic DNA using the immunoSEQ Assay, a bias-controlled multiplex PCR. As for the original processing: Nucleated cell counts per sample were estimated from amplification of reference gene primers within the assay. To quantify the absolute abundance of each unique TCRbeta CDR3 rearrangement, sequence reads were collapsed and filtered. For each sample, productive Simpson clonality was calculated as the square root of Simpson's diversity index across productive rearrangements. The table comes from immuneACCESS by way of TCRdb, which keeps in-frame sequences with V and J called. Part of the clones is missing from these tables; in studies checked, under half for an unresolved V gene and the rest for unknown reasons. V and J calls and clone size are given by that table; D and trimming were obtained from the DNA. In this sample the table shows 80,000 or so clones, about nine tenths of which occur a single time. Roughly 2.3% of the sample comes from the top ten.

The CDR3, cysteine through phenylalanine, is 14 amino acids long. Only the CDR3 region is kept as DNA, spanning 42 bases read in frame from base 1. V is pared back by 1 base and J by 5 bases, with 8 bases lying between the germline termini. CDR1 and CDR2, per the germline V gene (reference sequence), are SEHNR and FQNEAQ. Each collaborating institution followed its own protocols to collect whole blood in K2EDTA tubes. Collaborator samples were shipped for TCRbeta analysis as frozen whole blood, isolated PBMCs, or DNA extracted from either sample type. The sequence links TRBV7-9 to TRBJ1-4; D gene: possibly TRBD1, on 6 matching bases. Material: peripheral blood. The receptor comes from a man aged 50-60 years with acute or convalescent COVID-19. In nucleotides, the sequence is TGTGCCAGCAGCTTAGAAGGGGGAAATGAAAAACTGTTTTTT. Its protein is CASSLEGGNEKLFF. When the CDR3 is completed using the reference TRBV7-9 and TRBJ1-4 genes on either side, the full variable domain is DTGVSQNPRHKITKRGQNVTFRCDPISEHNRLYWYRQTLGQGPEFLTYFQNEAQLEKSRLLSDRFSAERPKGSFSTLEIQRTEQGDSAMYLCASSLEGGNEKLFFGSGTQLSVL.